The 29 T cell receptor beta chains reported below all come from one sample, sequenced in a study of long-term antiretroviral therapy in people with HIV. The run of the v3.0 immunoSEQ assay was at survey level. Assay used: immunoSEQ multiplex PCR; TCRdb lists only in-frame clones, some missing. The data show about 28,000 clones, 75% to 90% seen once. The sequencing used unsorted PBMCs, collected 0.3 years after starting antiretroviral therapy. The receptors here all came from a middle-aged man with HIV.

CDR3 coding DNA: TGTGCCAGCAGTTTATCGCGGGGGCCCTACGAGCAGTACTTC. This translates into CASSLSRGPYEQYF. The chain joins TRBV28 to TRBJ2-7; weak D call: TRBD2 (7 bases). Germline V gene data show CDR1 as MDHEN and CDR2 as SYDVKM. CDR3 length: 14 residues. Trimming left V 1 base short and J 2 bases short, with 9 bases between.

To note about this clone: At one of its ends the junction is not consistent with the germline gene, which may arise from a read error. The chain recombines TRBV19 with TRBJ1-1, with D perhaps TRBD1 (6 bases). This CDR3 region has 15 residues. Germline V gives CDR1 LNHDA, CDR2 SQIVND (reference sequence). The CDR3 region has the DNA TGTGCCAGTAGTATAGACCAACCGGGTACTGCACAGGGATCCTTT. This encodes CASSIDQPGTAQGSF.

The V and J genes are TRBV6-5 and TRBJ2-4; possibly TRBD1 or TRBD2 for D (5 bases each). Germline CDR1 is MNHEY and CDR2 is SVGAGI. V lost 9 bases to trimming and J lost 8 bases, with 17 bases between them. The CDR3 is 13 amino acids. CDR3 sequence: CASWDGPTDIQYF. CDR3 DNA: TGTGCCAGTTGGGACGGACCCACGGACATTCAGTACTTC.

The J gene is TRBJ1-2, the V gene TRBV5-1; 8 nucleotides match TRBD1. J lost 2 bases, V lost 0 bases, and 3 bases had no gene match. This CDR3 has 15 amino acids. Germline V gene lookup returns CDR1 SGHRS and CDR2 YFSETQ. The CDR3 nucleotides read TGCGCCAGCAGCTTGGACAGGGGGATGAACTATGGCTACACCTTC. Translation: CASSLDRGMNYGYTF.

The chain carries TRBV4-1 and TRBJ2-7; perhaps TRBD1 as D (7 bases). The germline gives CDR1 MGHRA, CDR2 YSYEKL. The CDR3 runs to 14 residues. Trimming left V 2 bases short and J 4 bases short, with 12 bases between. Here the CDR3 reads CASSQPGGLYEQYF. The CDR3 DNA sequence: TGCGCCAGCAGCCAACCAGGGGGGTTGTACGAGCAGTACTTC.

V gene TRBV4-2 combines with J gene TRBJ2-6; D not resolved. V lost 4 bases and J lost 0, with 10 bases in between. The CDR3 is 16 residues long. Germline assignment: CDR1 LGHNA and CDR2 YNFKEQ. The CDR3 DNA reads TGTGCCAGCAGCCCCCAACTGGCCTCTGGGGCCAACGTCCTGACTTTC. It specifies CASSPQLASGANVLTF.

This chain uses TRBV6-5 with TRBJ1-1; D perhaps matches TRBD1 (5 bases). The germline gives CDR1 MNHEY, CDR2 SVGAGI. V was clipped by 6 bases and J by 11 bases, with 19 bases between them. The CDR3 is 13 residues long. The CDR3 DNA follows: TGTGCCAGCAGATTCGAAGGGGAGATGTTTGCTTTCTTT. Its translation is CASRFEGEMFAFF.

V usage is TRBV6-6 and J usage is TRBJ2-2; TRBD2 agrees at 9 bases. This CDR3 comprises 15 residues. Germline V gives CDR1 MNHNY, CDR2 SVGAGI (reference sequence). Germline trimming cut 5 bases from V and 5 bases from J; bases unmatched to any gene: 6. CDR3 DNA sequence: TGTGCCAGCAGTGATAGCGGGAGTGGGACCGGGGAGCTGTTTTTT. This sequence encodes CASSDSGSGTGELFF.

Here the CDR3 DNA reads TGTGCCAGTAGTATAGGGGGAGGACCCCAGTACTTC. Amino acid sequence: CASSIGGGPQYF. This sequence joins TRBV19 and TRBJ2-7, with D perhaps matching TRBD2 (6 bases). This CDR3 contains 12 residues. CDR1 LNHDA and CDR2 SQIVND come from the germline V gene (reference sequence). Between the trimmed V and J ends, which lost 1 base and 10 bases, there was a span of 11 bases.

The gene calls are TRBV28 and TRBJ2-1, with D possibly being TRBD1 (6 bases). Per the germline V gene, CDR1 is MDHEN and CDR2 is SYDVKM. Deletions cut 7 bases from V and 0 bases from J, with 13 bases between. CDR3 length: 15 amino acids. The CDR3 DNA follows: TGTGCCAGCAACCTCAGGGGCGACTCCTACAATGAGCAGTTCTTC. Translation: CASNLRGDSYNEQFF.

The genes are TRBV5-1 and TRBJ2-2; perhaps TRBD2 as D (7 bases). The ends were cut back, 4 bases at V and 4 bases at J, with 17 bases in the middle. The CDR3 extends over 16 amino acids. Germline lookup yields CDR1 SGHRS and CDR2 YFSETQ. CDR3 sequence (DNA): TGCGCCAGCAGCCCCTTGGCGGGGGCCCGCACCGGGGAGCTGTTTTTT. Translating it yields CASSPLAGARTGELFF.

The rearrangement uses TRBV4-3 and TRBJ2-1; 11 nucleotides match TRBD2. Germline lookup yields CDR1 LGHNA and CDR2 YSLEER. This CDR3 has 16 residues. V was clipped by 0 bases and J by 5 bases; unmatched bases: 3. In DNA, the CDR3 is TGCGCCAGCAGCCAAGATTGGACTAGCGGGCACAATGAGCAGTTCTTC. It encodes CASSQDWTSGHNEQFF.

The V call is TRBV10-3, the J call TRBJ2-3; D is unclear. The CDR3 length is 15 residues. Germline CDR1 and CDR2: ENHRY and SYGVKD. V lost 0 bases to trimming and J lost 0 bases, with 7 bases between them. CDR3: CAISESPTSTDTQYF. Here the CDR3 DNA reads TGTGCCATCAGTGAGTCTCCGACTAGCACAGATACGCAGTATTTT.

This CDR3 reads CASSQDRRTGFYEQYF. CDR3 nucleotide sequence: TGCGCCAGCAGCCAAGATAGGAGGACAGGGTTCTACGAGCAGTACTTC. The V gene is TRBV4-3, the J gene TRBJ2-7, with 8 bases lining up with TRBD1. The ends lost 0 bases at V and 3 bases at J; junction bases unmatched: 7. The CDR3 length is 16 residues. Germline CDR1 LGHNA, CDR2 YSLEER.

The rearrangement links TRBV15 to TRBJ1-4; TRBD1 matches at 7 bases. The CDR3 length is 16 residues. Trimming cost V 0 bases and J 1 base; bases outside gene matches: 2. Per the germline V gene, CDR1 is LNHNV and CDR2 is YYDKDF (reference sequence). CDR3 region: CATSRDQGGTNEKLFF. In nucleotides, the CDR3 is TGTGCCACCAGCAGAGATCAGGGGGGAACTAATGAAAAACTGTTTTTT.

There are a few counts of this clone. V is TRBV19 and J is TRBJ2-7; TRBD2 might be the D (6 bases). Trimming cost V 7 bases and J 2 bases, with 15 bases left between them. The length of the CDR3 is 14 residues. Germline V gives CDR1 LNHDA, CDR2 SQIVND (reference sequence). As DNA, the CDR3 is TGTGCCAGTACCTCGGGCGGGACTGCCTACGAGCAGTACTTC. Amino acids: CASTSGGTAYEQYF.

This rearrangement joins TRBV5-1 to TRBJ1-3; tentatively, D is TRBD1 (5 bases). Germline CDR1 is SGHRS and CDR2 is YFSETQ. With 5 bases removed from V and 0 bases from J, the gap between germline ends came to 12 bases. The CDR3 extends over 15 amino acids. CDR3 DNA sequence: TGCGCCAGCAGGTGGGACGTAGCCTCTGGAAACACCATATATTTT. It translates to CASRWDVASGNTIYF.

This clone has a single count. This chain links TRBV6-6 with TRBJ2-5, with 9 positions matching TRBD2. With 6 bases clipped from V and 5 bases from J, the junction kept 10 bases outside the gene matches. Germline V lookup: CDR1 MNHNY, CDR2 SVGAGI (reference sequence). CDR3 length: 15 residues. CDR3 DNA: TGTGCCAGCAGCGACCATATAGCGGGAGATGAGACCCAGTACTTC. Its translation: CASSDHIAGDETQYF.

The V and J genes are TRBV5-6 and TRBJ1-6; tentatively, D is TRBD1 (5 bases). V was clipped by 4 bases and J by 6 bases, with 20 bases between them. This CDR3 has 17 residues. Germline V gives CDR1 SGHDT, CDR2 YYEEEE. The CDR3 spells CASSRGGRVSLNSPLHF. The CDR3 DNA is TGTGCCAGCAGCCGGGGCGGAAGGGTTTCTCTTAATTCACCCCTCCACTTT. Together with reference TRBV5-6 and TRBJ1-6, the CDR3 gives the full variable domain: DAGVTQSPTHLIKTRGQQVTLRCSPKSGHDTVSWYQQALGQGPQFIFQYYEEEERQRGNFPDRFSGHQFPNYSSELNVNALLLGDSALYLCASSRGGRVSLNSPLHFGNGTRLTVT.

In DNA, the CDR3 is TGTGCCAGCAGCTCCCCGGTTAGAGGGCCCCTCTCTGGGGCCAACGTCCTGACTTTC. Its protein product is CASSSPVRGPLSGANVLTF. The J gene is TRBJ2-6, the V gene TRBV7-2; possibly TRBD2 for D (5 bases). V lost 4 bases and J lost 0, with 19 bases in between. CDR1 and CDR2 from the germline V gene are SGHTA and FQGNSA. This CDR3 has 19 residues.

The rearrangement joins TRBV5-5 to TRBJ1-4, with TRBD1 matching over 8 bases. This CDR3 region has 15 residues. J lost 7 bases, V lost 5 bases, and 10 bases had no gene match. The V gene's germline CDR1 is SGHKS and CDR2 YYEKEE (reference sequence). The CDR3 DNA reads TGTGCCAGCAGTTCGACAGGGGTGAAGGGTGAAAAACTGTTTTTT. It codes for CASSSTGVKGEKLFF.

The chain links TRBV28 to TRBJ1-5; 7 bases agree with TRBD1. The CDR3 spans 13 residues. From germline, CDR1 is MDHEN and CDR2 SYDVKM. The V and J ends lost 6 bases and 3 bases, in that order; junction bases with no gene match: 2. The CDR3 protein is CASRGQINQPQHF. CDR3 DNA: TGTGCCAGCAGGGGACAGATCAATCAGCCCCAGCATTTT.

The chain has TRBV20-1 and TRBJ2-5; the D is unclear. CDR3 length: 10 residues. Germline lookup yields CDR1 DFQATT and CDR2 SNEGSKA (reference sequence). Trimming took off 5 bases at V and 5 bases at J, with 6 bases between the two ends. CDR3: CSALGETQYF. Here the CDR3 DNA reads TGCAGTGCTCTTGGGGAGACCCAGTACTTC.

The rearrangement joins TRBV4-2 to TRBJ2-1; D call uncertain. Germline CDR1 is LGHNA and CDR2 is YNFKEQ. The CDR3 spans 16 residues. Deletions cut 4 bases from V and 3 bases from J, with 16 bases between. The CDR3 sequence: CASSPRGAQDYNEQFF. The DNA for the CDR3 is TGTGCCAGCAGCCCCCGTGGAGCGCAAGACTACAATGAGCAGTTCTTC.

The rearrangement links TRBV20-1 to TRBJ1-1; D possibly corresponds to TRBD1 (5 bases). The V gene lost 6 bases and the J gene lost 6 bases, with 11 bases spanning the gap. Germline V gives CDR1 DFQATT, CDR2 SNEGSKA (reference sequence). The CDR3 has 11 residues. The CDR3, as DNA: TGCAGTGCGGATTTGACAGCTGAAGCTTTCTTT. Translated, it gives CSADLTAEAFF.

This rearrangement joins TRBV5-4 to TRBJ2-2, with TRBD1 identical over 8 bases. The CDR3 has 15 amino acids. The V segment lost 0 bases and the J segment 5 bases; nucleotides outside the gene matches: 3. The germline V gene encodes CDR1 SGHNT and CDR2 YYREEE (reference sequence). CDR3 sequence (DNA): TGTGCCAGCAGCTTGGGCAGGGGGCGGACCGGGGAGCTGTTTTTT. This codes for CASSLGRGRTGELFF.

The chain links TRBV19 to TRBJ1-5, with 7 positions matching TRBD1. Trimming took 7 bases from V and 0 from J; bases not matched to a gene: 3. The length of the CDR3 is 14 residues. CDR1 and CDR2 from the germline V gene are LNHDA and SQIVND (reference sequence). CDR3 in amino acids: CASTRQGSNQPQHF. The DNA for the CDR3 is TGTGCCAGTACCAGACAGGGTAGCAATCAGCCCCAGCATTTT.

This chain links TRBV5-6 with TRBJ2-3, with 9 bases matching TRBD2. V lost 4 bases, J lost 4 bases, and 10 bases stayed unmatched. The CDR3 sequence is 16 residues long. Germline-derived CDR1 and CDR2 are SGHDT and YYEEEE. CDR3 region: CASSILAGNIADTQYF. CDR3 DNA: TGTGCCAGCAGCATCCTAGCGGGGAATATAGCAGATACGCAGTATTTT.

This sequence joins TRBV2 and TRBJ2-3, with D unclear. Trimming removed 6 bases at V and 0 bases at J, with 10 bases between. This CDR3 has 14 amino acids. Germline-derived CDR1 and CDR2 are SNHLY and FYNNEI. CDR3 coding DNA: TGTGCCAGCAGGGATTCTGGCAGCACAGATACGCAGTATTTT. Amino acids: CASRDSGSTDTQYF.